The TCR beta chain described here comes from a study of blood T cells in healthy people across ages. Alongside a J-beta primer mix, a sample-barcoded 5' primer served in a second PCR lasting roughly 7 to 11 cycles. TCRdb re-analysed the 5' RACE reads in MiXCR, keeping a single row per CDR3 protein. The sample contains 450,000 to 650,000 distinct CDR3 sequences, 20% to 30% of which appear only once. The CDR3 is made up of 12 amino acids. The V gene's germline CDR1 is SGHAT and CDR2 FQNNGV. These data also formed part of another study, on T cells of mothers and their children.

Input material: blood. The clonotype originates from a boy aged 5-17 years in good health. The chain joins TRBV11-2 to TRBJ2-5; D is ambiguous. The end of the DNA is better explained by TRBJ2-1, so the J call may be wrong. CDR3 sequence reads: CASSGVYNEQFF. The CDR3 nucleotides read TGTGCCAGCAGTGGGGTTTACAATGAGCAGTTCTTC.